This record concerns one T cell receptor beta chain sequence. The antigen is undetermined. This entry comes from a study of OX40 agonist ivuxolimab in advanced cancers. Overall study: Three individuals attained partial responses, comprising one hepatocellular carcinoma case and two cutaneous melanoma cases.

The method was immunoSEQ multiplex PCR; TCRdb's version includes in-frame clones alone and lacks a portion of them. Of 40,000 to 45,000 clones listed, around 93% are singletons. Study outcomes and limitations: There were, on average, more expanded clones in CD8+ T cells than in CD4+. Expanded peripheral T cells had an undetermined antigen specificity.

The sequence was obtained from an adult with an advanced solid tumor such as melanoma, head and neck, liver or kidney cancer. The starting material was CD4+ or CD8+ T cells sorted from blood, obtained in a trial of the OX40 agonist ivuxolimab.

CDR3 sequence reads: CASSARDRGYQETQYF. The CDR3 DNA follows: TGTGCCAGCAGCGCTCGGGACAGAGGCTACCAAGAGACCCAGTACTTC. J is TRBJ2-5 and V is TRBV11-2; 7 bases line up with TRBD1. CDR1 SGHAT and CDR2 FQNNGV come from the germline V gene. The CDR3 is made up of 16 amino acids. The V segment lost 5 bases and the J segment 0 bases; nucleotides outside the gene matches: 9.